This T cell receptor beta chain emerged from a study of beta chain features in type 1 diabetes. About the study: On cell yields, gender and age, patients and healthy donors were similar.

The authors reverse transcribed all of the isolated RNA, so sequencing captured expressed TCRB transcripts. Libraries were prepared by immunoSEQ multiplex PCR; TCRdb keeps only in-frame clonotypes and omits some of them. The table records 630,000 or so clones, more than 13% of them present only once. The junction had 5 bases not matched to a gene; V was cut back by 5 bases and J by 4 bases. Germline V lookup: CDR1 KGHSH, CDR2 LQKENI. This CDR3 region has 13 residues. Comment on this clone: Its antigen is unknown.

Study-wide points: TCRB CDR3 length was moderately but significantly reduced in all four CD4+ subsets of Type 1 diabetes patients.

This sequence was found in a young man with type 1 diabetes. The chain has TRBV18 and TRBJ2-7; the match to TRBD1 covers 7 bases. The sequenced sample was naive CD4+ T cells from blood. DNA of the CDR3: TGTGCCAGCTCAGAGGGGGCCTGGTACGAGCAGTACTTC. It translates to CASSEGAWYEQYF.